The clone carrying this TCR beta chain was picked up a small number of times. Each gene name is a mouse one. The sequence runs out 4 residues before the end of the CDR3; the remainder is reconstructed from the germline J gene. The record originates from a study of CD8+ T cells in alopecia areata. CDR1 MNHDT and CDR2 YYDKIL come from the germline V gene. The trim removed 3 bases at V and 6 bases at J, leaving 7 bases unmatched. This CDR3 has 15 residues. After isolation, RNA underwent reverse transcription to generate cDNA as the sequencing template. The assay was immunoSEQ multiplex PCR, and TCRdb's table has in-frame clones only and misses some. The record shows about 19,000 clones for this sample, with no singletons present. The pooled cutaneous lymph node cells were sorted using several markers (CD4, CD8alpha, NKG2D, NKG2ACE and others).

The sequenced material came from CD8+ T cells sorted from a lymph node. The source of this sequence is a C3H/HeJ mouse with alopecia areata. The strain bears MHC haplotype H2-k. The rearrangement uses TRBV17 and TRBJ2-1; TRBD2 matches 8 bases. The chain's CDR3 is CASSSLGGARAEQFF. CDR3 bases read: TGTGCTAGCAGTAGCTTGGGGGGGGCGCGTGCT.